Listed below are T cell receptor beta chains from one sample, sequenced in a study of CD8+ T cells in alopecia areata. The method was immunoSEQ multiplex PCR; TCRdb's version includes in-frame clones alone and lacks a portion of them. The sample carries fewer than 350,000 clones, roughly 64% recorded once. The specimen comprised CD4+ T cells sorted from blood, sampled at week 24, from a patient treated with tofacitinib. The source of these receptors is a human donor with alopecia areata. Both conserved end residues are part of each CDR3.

CASSPGGSDTQPQHF,15,TRBV7-2,TRBJ1-5
CASSLLTDTGELFF,14,TRBV5-1,TRBJ2-2
CASSYSGEQYF,11,TRBV6-5,TRBJ2-7
CSGQVTIGGNIQYF,14,TRBV29-1,TRBJ2-4
CASSIVGGNQPQHF,14,TRBV19,TRBJ1-5
CASSLKSGDQETQYF,15,TRBV5-1,TRBJ2-5
CAWNLGVNTEAFF,13,TRBV30,TRBJ1-1
CASSLYYGTNSPLHF,15,TRBV7-2,TRBJ1-6
CASSLGKRGGFSGANVLTF,19,TRBV7-8,TRBJ2-6
CASSESGGGMNTEAFF,16,TRBV25-1,TRBJ1-1
CASRRAGGPQETQYF,15,TRBV5-1,TRBJ2-5
CASSRGEETQYF,12,TRBV6-5,TRBJ2-5
CAWSTRRGQGNQPQHF,16,TRBV30,TRBJ1-5
CASSQERVDTQYF,13,TRBV14,TRBJ2-3
CASSSHRDLNSPLHF,15,TRBV11-2,TRBJ1-6
CSVEEIAEETQYF,13,TRBV29-1,TRBJ2-5
CASSLVSGGRNEQYF,15,TRBV28,TRBJ2-7
CASSLGAGGHYGYTF,15,TRBV7-2,TRBJ1-2
CASSPAGSYTQYF,13,TRBV13,TRBJ2-3
CASSLRDYGYTF,12,TRBV7-8,TRBJ1-2
CACDRVGNTIYF,12,TRBV30,TRBJ1-3
CASSPGRNTEAFF,13,TRBV19,TRBJ1-1
CASSGDSTSYEQYF,14,TRBV2,TRBJ2-7
CATSRDSGTEAFF,13,TRBV15,TRBJ1-1
CAWSVFKYGYTF,12,TRBV30,TRBJ1-2
CACGQGGTDTQYF,13,TRBV30,TRBJ2-3
CASSLVWTGSANYGYTF,17,TRBV5-1,TRBJ1-2
CSVERPGGPYEQYF,14,TRBV29-1,TRBJ2-7
CAWSRGSSYNEQFF,14,TRBV30,TRBJ2-1
CASREALYGYTF,12,TRBV28,TRBJ1-2
CASSEEGVYTEAFF,14,TRBV2,TRBJ1-1
CASSLAQGFAGANVLTF,17,TRBV7-2,TRBJ2-6
CASSSDRVRVYGYTF,15,TRBV28,TRBJ1-2
CAWSASYPYGYTF,13,TRBV30,TRBJ1-2
CASCPPGTLPSYEQYF,16,TRBV5-1,TRBJ2-7
CASSVAGQADGYTF,14,TRBV9,TRBJ1-2
CASSARQGYQHF,12,TRBV5-6,TRBJ1-5
CASSPMTVSGYTF,13,TRBV9,TRBJ1-2
CASSQDPPFSYNEQFF,16,TRBV4-1,TRBJ2-1
CASSGDTDTQYF,12,TRBV19,TRBJ2-3
CASSRSGIYEQYF,13,TRBV5-1,TRBJ2-7
CASSPRTGGGREQYF,15,TRBV19,TRBJ2-7
CASGNTYNEQFF,12,TRBV2,TRBJ2-1
CASIREEIYGYTF,13,TRBV2,TRBJ1-2
CASSYLEGYNEQFF,14,TRBV4-3,TRBJ2-1
CASSEGPVLNTEAFF,15,TRBV2,TRBJ1-1
CASSLVGGPADEQFF,15,TRBV27,TRBJ2-1
CASSLPGRYRRGTEAFF,17,TRBV4-1,TRBJ1-1
CSVADGKETQYF,12,TRBV29-1,TRBJ2-5
CASSERGSNYGYTF,14,TRBV2,TRBJ1-2
CASSVAVSENNEQFF,15,TRBV9,TRBJ2-1
CAWSVRANYGYTF,13,TRBV30,TRBJ1-2
CAWSAIREPRGNQPQHF,17,TRBV30,TRBJ1-5
CASSRPGQVNTGELFF,16,TRBV5-4,TRBJ2-2
CSVVGTGDRRATYEQYF,17,TRBV29-1,TRBJ2-7
CASSLNAGEETQYF,14,TRBV7-2,TRBJ2-5
CASSLWGPGMNTEAFF,16,TRBV5-4,TRBJ1-1
CSVATGARDTQYF,13,TRBV29-1,TRBJ2-3